The entry that follows covers one T cell receptor beta chain sequence. Its antigen is not identified. Here immunoSEQ multiplex PCR was the method, and the copy in TCRdb shows in-frame clones only, minus some. The sample yields tens of thousands of clones, approximately 95% seen once. These data belong to a study of cytomegalovirus exposure and HLA in healthy donors. Study results and caveats: As confirmed in vitro, a few CMV-associated chains were specific for CMV antigens.

There are 13 residues in the CDR3. Germline CDR1 KGHSH, CDR2 LQKENI. The V end was cut by 2 bases, the J end by 3 bases, with 7 bases between. Sequencing was carried out using PBMCs. V gene TRBV18 combines with J gene TRBJ1-1, with D possibly being TRBD1 (5 bases). This receptor was taken from a woman between 18 and 30 years old in good health and CMV-seropositive. CDR3 protein: CASSPGGDTEAFF. The CDR3, as DNA: TGTGCCAGCTCACCAGGGGGGGACACTGAAGCTTTCTTT.